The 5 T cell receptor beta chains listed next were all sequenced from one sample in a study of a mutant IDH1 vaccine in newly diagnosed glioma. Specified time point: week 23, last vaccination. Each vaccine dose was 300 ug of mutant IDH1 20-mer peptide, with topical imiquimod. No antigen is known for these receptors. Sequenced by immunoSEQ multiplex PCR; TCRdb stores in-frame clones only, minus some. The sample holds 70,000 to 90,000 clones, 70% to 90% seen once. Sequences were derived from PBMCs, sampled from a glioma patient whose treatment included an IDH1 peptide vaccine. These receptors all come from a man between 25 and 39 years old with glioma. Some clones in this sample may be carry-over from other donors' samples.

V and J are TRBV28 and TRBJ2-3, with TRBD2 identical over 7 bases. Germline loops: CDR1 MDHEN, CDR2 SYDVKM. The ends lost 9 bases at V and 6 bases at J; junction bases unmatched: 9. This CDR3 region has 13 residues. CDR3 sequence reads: CASSKRGADTQYF. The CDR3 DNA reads TGTGCCAGTTCAAAGCGGGGCGCGGATACGCAGTATTTT.

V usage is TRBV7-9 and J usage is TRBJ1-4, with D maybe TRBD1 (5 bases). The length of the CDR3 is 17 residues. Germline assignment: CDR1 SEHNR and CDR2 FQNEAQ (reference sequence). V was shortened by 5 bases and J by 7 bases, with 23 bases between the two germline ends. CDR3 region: CASSTNAGGPMVEKLFF. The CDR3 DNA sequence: TGTGCCAGCAGCACCAATGCTGGGGGTCCGATGGTTGAAAAACTGTTTTTT.

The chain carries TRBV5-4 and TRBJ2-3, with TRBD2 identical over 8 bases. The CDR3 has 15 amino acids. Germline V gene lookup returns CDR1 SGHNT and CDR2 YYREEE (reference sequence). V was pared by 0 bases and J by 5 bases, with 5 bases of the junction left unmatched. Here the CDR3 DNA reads TGTGCCAGCAGCTTGGACGGGGGGGCAGGAGATACGCAGTATTTT. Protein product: CASSLDGGAGDTQYF.

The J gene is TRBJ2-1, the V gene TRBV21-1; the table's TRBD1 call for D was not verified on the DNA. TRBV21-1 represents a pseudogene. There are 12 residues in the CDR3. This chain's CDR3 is CASTLRGRGRFF. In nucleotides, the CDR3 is TGTGCCAGCACCCTTAGGGGCAGGGGCCGGTTCTTC.

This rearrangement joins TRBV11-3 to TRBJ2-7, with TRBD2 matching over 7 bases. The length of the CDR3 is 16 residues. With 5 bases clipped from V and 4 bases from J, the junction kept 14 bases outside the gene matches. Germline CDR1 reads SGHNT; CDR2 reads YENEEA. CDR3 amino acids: CASSPNRLALWYEQYF. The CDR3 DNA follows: TGTGCCAGCAGCCCAAATAGACTAGCCTTGTGGTACGAGCAGTACTTC.